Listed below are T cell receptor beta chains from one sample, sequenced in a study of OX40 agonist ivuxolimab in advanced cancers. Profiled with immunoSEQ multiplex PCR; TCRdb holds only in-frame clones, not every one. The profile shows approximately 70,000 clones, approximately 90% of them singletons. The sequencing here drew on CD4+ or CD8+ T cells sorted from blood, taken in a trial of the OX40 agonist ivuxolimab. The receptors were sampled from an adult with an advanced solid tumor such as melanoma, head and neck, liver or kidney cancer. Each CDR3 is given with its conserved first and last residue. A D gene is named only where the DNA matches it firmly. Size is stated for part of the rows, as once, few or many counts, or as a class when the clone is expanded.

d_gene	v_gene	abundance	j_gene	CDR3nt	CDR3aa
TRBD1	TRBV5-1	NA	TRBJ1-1	TGCGCCAGCAGCCGGGACAGGGACTCCCTAGCCACGAACACTGAAGCTTTCTTT	CASSRDRDSLATNTEAFF
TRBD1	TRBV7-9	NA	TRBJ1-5	TGTGCCAGCAGGGAAGGACAGGGCGGCAATCAGCCCCAGCATTTT	CASREGQGGNQPQHF
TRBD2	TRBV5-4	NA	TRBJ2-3	TGTGCCAGCAGCTCCGGGACTAGCTTGACAGATACGCAGTATTTT	CASSSGTSLTDTQYF
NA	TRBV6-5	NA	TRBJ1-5	TGTGCCAGCAGAATACAGGGCGGGCCCCAGCATTTT	CASRIQGGPQHF
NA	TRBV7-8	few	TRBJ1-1	TGTGCCAGCACCAGGGACACGCAAGCTTTCTTT	CASTRDTQAFF
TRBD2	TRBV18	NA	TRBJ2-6	TGTGCCAGCTCACGCGGGGGCTCTGGGGCCAACGTCCTGACTTTC	CASSRGGSGANVLTF
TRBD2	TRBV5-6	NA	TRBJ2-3	TGTGCCAGCAGCTTGGGATGGACTAGCGGGGATACGCAGTATTTT	CASSLGWTSGDTQYF
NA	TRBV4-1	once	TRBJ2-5	TGCGCCAGCAGCCAAGAGGCAGGAGGGGGCCAAGAGACCCAGTACTTC	CASSQEAGGGQETQYF
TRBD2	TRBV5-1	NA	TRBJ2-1	TGCGCCAGCAGCCTAAGGACTAGCGGGAATGGGAATGAGCAGTTCTTC	CASSLRTSGNGNEQFF
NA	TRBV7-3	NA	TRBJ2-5	TGTGCCAGCAGCTATTTTGGGGAGACCCAGTACTTC	CASSYFGETQYF
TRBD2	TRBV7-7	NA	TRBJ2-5	TGTGCCAGCAGCACACAACCAGCGGGAGATCAAGAGACCCAGTACTTC	CASSTQPAGDQETQYF
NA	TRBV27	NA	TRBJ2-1	TGTGCCAGCAACCACCTCCGGGACGCATACAATGAGCAGTTCTTC	CASNHLRDAYNEQFF
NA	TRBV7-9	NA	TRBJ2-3	TGTGCCAGCAGCCCAAGCGGGAGCACAGATACGCAGTATTTT	CASSPSGSTDTQYF
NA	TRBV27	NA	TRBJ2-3	TGTGCCAGCAGCTGGGACTCCGTCACAGATACGCAGTATTTT	CASSWDSVTDTQYF
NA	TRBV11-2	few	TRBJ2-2	TGTGCCAGCCGTGAGTGGGGGGCGACCACCGGGGAGCTGTTTTTT	CASREWGATTGELFF
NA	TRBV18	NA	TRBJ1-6	TGTGCCAGCTCACCAAAACAGGATAATTCACCCCTCCACTTT	CASSPKQDNSPLHF